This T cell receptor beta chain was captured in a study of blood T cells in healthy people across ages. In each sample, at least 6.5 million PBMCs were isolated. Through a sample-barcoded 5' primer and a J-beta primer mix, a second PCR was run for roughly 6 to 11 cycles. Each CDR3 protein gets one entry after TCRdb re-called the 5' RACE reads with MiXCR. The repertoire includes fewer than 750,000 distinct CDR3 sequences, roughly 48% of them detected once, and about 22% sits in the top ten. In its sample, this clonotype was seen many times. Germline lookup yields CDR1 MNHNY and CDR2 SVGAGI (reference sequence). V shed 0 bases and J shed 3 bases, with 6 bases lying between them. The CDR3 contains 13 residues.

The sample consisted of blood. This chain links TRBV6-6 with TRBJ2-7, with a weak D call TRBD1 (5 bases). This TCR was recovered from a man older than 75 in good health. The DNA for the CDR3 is TGTGCCAGCAGTTACTCGGGGCACTACGAGCAGTACTTC. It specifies CASSYSGHYEQYF.